This T cell receptor (beta chain) comes out of a study of blood T cell repertoires in COVID-19. Turning to the study itself: COVID-19 samples, acute and convalescent, were from the United States, Italy and Spain. From T cells, B-cell-depleted T cells, or PBMCs came the material, which was cDNA or gDNA.

The CDR3 spans 11 residues. TCRdb's copy holds only in-frame clones and misses some; the assay was immunoSEQ multiplex PCR. The profile shows some 190,000 clones, about 88% of them singletons. What was sequenced was PBMCs or T cells enriched from blood (not recorded which). This chain connects TRBV21-1 to TRBJ2-7; the DNA was not used to check the table's D call, TRBD2. TRBV21-1 is noted as a pseudogene. The origin of this receptor is a woman between 35 and 50 years old in a cohort exposed to, infected with or recovered from COVID-19 (not recorded which). The CDR3 is CASRKSYEQYF. As DNA, the CDR3 is TGTGCCAGCAGAAAGAGCTACGAGCAGTACTTC.